These T cell receptor beta chains were read from a single sample in a study of CXCR3-negative and CXCR3-positive naive CD8 T cells. TCRdb reprocessed the 5' RACE reads, keeping one entry per CDR3 protein, no DNA. This sample's table has around 26,000 distinct CDR3 sequences. Sample: naive CXCR3- CD8+ T cells from blood. These receptors were obtained from a human donor in good health. Some clones in this sample may be carry-over from other donors' samples. The CDR3 runs from the conserved cysteine through the conserved F or W. Expanded clones are given a class, and other clones once, few, many or no size at all.

TRBJ2-5 15 TRBV7-6 . CASSYTQGLGETQYF
TRBJ2-7 14 TRBV6-1 . CASRETGEIHEQYF
TRBJ2-2 21 TRBV5-1 . CAADPQGQGAIGLGHARVLFF
TRBJ2-7 13 TRBV12-3/TRBV12-4 . CASSFGPDYEQYF
TRBJ2-1 15 TRBV27 . CASSLSRTGFNEQFF
TRBJ1-5 14 TRBV28 . CASSLEYSNQPQHF
TRBJ1-1 14 TRBV2 . CAIPRDSSNTEAFF
TRBJ1-1 12 TRBV7-2 medium-sized CASSPAVAEAFF
TRBJ1-5 13 TRBV6-6 . CASSYLTLEPQHF
TRBJ2-1 15 TRBV19 . CASSIGQGGANEQFF